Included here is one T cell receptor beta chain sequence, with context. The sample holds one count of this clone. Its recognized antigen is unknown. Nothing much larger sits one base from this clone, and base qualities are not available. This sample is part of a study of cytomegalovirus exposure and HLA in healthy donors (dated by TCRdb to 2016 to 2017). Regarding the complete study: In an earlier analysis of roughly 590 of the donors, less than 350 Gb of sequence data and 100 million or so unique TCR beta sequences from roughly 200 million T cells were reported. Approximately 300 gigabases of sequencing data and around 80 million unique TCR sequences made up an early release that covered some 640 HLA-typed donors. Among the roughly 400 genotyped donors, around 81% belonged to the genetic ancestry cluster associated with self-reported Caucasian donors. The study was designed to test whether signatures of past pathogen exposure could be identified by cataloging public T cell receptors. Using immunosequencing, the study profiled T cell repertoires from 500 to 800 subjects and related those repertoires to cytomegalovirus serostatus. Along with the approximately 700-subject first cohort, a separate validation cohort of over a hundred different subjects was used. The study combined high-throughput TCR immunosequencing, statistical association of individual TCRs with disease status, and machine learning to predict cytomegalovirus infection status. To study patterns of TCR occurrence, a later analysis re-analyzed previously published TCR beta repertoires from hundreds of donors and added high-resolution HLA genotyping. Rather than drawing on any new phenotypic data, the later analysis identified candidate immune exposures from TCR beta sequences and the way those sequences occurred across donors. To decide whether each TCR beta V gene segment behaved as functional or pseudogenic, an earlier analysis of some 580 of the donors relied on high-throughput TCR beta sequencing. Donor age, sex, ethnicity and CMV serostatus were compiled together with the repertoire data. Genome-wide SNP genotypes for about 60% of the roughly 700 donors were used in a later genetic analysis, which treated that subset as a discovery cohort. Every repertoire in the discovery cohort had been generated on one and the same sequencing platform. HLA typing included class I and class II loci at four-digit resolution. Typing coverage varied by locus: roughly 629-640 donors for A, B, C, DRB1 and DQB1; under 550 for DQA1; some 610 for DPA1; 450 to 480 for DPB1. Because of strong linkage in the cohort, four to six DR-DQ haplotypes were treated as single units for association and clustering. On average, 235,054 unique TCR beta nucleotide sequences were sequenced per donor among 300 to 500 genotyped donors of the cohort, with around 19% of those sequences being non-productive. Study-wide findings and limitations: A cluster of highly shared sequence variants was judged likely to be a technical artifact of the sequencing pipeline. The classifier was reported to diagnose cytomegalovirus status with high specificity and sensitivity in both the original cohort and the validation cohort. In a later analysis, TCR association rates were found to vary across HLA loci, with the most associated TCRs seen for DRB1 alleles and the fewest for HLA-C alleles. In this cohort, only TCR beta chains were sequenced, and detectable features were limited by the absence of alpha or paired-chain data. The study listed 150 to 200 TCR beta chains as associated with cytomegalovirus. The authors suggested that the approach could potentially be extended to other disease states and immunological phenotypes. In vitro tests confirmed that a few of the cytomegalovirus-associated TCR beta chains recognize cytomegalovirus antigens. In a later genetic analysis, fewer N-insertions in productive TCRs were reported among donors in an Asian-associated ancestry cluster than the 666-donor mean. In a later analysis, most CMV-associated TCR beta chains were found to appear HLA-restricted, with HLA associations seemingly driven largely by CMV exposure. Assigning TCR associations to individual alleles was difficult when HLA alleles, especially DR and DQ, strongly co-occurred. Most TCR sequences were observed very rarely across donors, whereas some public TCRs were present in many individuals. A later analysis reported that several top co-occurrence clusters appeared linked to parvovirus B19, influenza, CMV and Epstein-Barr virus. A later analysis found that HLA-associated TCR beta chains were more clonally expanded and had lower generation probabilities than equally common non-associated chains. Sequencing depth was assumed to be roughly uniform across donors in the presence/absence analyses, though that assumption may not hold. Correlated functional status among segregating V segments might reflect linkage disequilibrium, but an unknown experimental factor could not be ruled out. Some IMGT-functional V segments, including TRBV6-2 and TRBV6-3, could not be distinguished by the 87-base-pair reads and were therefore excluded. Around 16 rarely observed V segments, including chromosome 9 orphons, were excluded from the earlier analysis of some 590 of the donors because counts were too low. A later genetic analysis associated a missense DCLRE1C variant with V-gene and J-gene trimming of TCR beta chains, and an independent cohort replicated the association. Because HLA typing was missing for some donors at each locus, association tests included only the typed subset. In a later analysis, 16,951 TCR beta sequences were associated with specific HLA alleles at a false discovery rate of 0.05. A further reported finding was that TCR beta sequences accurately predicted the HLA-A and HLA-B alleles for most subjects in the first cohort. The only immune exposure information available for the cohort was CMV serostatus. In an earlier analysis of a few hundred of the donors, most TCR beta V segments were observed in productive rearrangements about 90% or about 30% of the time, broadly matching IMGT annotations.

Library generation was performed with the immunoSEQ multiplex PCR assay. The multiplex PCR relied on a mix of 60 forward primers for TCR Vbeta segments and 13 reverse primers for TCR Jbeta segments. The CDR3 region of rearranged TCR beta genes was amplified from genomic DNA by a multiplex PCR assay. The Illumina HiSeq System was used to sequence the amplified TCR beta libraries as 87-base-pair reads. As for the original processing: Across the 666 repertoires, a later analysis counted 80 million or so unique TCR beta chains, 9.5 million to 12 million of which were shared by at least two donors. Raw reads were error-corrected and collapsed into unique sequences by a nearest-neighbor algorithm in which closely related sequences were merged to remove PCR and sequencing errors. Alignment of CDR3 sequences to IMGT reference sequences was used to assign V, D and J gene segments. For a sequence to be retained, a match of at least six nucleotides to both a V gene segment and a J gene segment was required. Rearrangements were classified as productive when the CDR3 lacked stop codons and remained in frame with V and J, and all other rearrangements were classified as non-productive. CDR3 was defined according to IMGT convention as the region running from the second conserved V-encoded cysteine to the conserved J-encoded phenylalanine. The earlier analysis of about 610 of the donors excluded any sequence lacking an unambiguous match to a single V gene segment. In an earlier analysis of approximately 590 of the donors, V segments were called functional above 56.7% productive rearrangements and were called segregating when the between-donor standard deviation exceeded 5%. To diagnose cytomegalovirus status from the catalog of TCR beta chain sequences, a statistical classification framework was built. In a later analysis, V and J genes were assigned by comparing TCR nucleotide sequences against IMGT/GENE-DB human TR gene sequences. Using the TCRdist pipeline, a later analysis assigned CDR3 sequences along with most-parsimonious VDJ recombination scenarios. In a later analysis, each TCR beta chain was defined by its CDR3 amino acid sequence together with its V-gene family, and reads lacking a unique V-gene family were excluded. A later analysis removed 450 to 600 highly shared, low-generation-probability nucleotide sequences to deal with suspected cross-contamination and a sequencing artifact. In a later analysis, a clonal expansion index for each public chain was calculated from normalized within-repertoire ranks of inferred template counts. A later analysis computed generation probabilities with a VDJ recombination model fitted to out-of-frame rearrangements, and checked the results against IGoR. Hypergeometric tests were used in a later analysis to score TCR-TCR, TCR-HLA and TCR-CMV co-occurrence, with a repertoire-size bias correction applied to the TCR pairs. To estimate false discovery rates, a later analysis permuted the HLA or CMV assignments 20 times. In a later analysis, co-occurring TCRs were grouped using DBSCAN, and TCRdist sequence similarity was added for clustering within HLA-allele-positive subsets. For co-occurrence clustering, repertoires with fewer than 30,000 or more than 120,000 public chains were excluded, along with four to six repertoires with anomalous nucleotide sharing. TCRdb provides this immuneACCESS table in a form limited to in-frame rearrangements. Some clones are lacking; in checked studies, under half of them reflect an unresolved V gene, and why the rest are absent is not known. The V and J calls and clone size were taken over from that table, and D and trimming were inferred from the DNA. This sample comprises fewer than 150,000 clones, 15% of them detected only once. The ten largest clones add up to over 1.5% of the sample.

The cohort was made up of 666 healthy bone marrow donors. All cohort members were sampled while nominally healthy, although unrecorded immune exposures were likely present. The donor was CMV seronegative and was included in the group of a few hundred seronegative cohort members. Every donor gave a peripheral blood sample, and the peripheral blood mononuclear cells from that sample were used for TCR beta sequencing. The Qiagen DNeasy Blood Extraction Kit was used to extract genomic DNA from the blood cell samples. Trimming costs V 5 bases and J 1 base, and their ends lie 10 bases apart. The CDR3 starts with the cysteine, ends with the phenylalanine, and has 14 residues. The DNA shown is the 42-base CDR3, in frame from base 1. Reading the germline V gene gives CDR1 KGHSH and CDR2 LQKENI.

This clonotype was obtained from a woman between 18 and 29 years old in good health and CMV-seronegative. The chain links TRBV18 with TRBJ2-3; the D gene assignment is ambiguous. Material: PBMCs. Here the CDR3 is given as CASSSTPGTDTQYF. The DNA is TGTGCCAGCTCATCGACTCCAGGCACAGATACGCAGTATTTT. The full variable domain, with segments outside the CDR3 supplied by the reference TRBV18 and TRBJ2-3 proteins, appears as NAGVMQNPRHLVRRRGQEARLRCSPMKGHSHVYWYRQLPEEGLKFMVYLQKENIIDESGMPKERFSAEFPKEGPSILRIQQVVRGDSAAYFCASSSTPGTDTQYFGPGTRLTVL.